This entry describes one T cell receptor (beta chain). There is no known antigen for this receptor. Base qualities are not provided; no much larger clone lies one nucleotide away. This sample was taken from a study of blood T cell repertoires in COVID-19 (TCRdb year 2020). At the level of the whole study: The collaborator samples originated in the United States, Italy and Spain and spanned the acute and convalescent phases of COVID-19. The prospective study material was composed of cDNA or gDNA derived from T cells, B-cell-depleted T cells, or PBMCs. The dataset comprised deeply sampled blood TCRbeta repertoires from subjects exposed to, actively infected with, or recovered from COVID-19. The repertoires were released in a freely available public database meant as a resource for research on the immune response to SARS-CoV-2. The samples were drawn from the first 160 participants of the ongoing ImmuneRACE study and from 1,254 subjects provided by 6 global collaborators. Sample metadata almost always included a de-identified subject ID, COVID-19 status, age in years and sex. Where available, HLA class I and class II types were taken from metadata supplied by the sample provider and were not determined by assay-based typing.

From its cysteine to its phenylalanine, the CDR3 spans 14 amino acids. The retained sequence is limited to the CDR3, 42 bases, with the frame set at the first base. V is reduced by 2 bases and J by 2 bases, leaving a spacing of 11 bases between them. The germline V gene (reference sequence) supplies CDR1 SGHNT and CDR2 YYREEE. TCRbeta CDR3 regions were amplified from genomic DNA by means of the immunoSEQ Assay, a bias-controlled multiplex PCR. The paper's data handling went like this. Nucleated cell counts per sample were estimated from amplification of reference gene primers within the assay. Sequence reads were collapsed and filtered to measure the absolute abundance of every unique TCRbeta CDR3 rearrangement. For each sample, productive Simpson clonality was calculated by taking the square root of Simpson's diversity index across productive rearrangements. TCRdb's version of the immuneACCESS table is confined to in-frame rearrangements and falls short of the full clone set. An unresolved V gene accounts for under half of the shortfall where checked; the remainder is of unknown origin. That table supplies the V and J calls and clone size; D and trimming were determined from the DNA. Present in this sample are some 95,000 clones, around 75% of which were seen just once. The ten largest clones capture about 24% of the sample.

The collaborating institutions used their own protocols to collect whole blood in K2EDTA tubes. For TCRbeta analysis, collaborators shipped samples as frozen whole blood, isolated PBMCs, or DNA extracted from either of those sample types. Study-level results and caveats: The amount of clinical and demographic metadata varied by source and participant and was provided uncurated.

The sequence was obtained from a man aged 70 or older with acute or convalescent COVID-19. The material sequenced was peripheral blood. The chain joins TRBV5-4 to TRBJ2-7; the best D guess is TRBD1, with 6 bases matching. The sequence in DNA is TGTGCCAGCAGCTTCGGGACACAAACCTACGAGCAGTACTTC. Its protein is CASSFGTQTYEQYF. The variable domain in full, with residues beyond the CDR3 obtained from the reference TRBV5-4 and TRBJ2-7 genes, is ETGVTQSPTHLIKTRGQQVTLRCSSQSGHNTVSWYQQALGQGPQFIFQYYREEENGRGNFPPRFSGLQFPNYSSELNVNALELDDSALYLCASSFGTQTYEQYFGPGTRLTVT.